The 7 T cell receptor beta chains below come from one sample, sequenced in a study of identical twins. A single record per CDR3 protein comes from TCRdb applying MiXCR to the 5' RACE reads. The sample contains about 690,000 distinct CDR3 sequences, around 21% of which appear only once. Separately, the same data were catalogued under a study of T cells expressing NK-cell markers.

The sample taken for sequencing was PBMCs. These receptors were taken from a woman between 18 and 29 years old in good health.

The chain combines TRBV12-3 or TRBV12-4 with TRBJ2-7; weak D call: TRBD1 (5 bases). The CDR3 covers 14 residues. V was clipped by 7 bases and J by 1 base, with 14 bases between them. The chain's CDR3 is CASKGGAYSYEQYF. The CDR3 DNA is TGTGCCAGCAAGGGTGGGGCCTATTCCTACGAGCAGTACTTC.

The rearrangement links TRBV5-1 to TRBJ2-3; 7 bases map to TRBD2. Germline V gene data show CDR1 as SGHRS and CDR2 as YFSETQ. The V gene end was trimmed by 4 bases and the J gene end by 0 bases; junction bases not matched to a gene: 11. The CDR3 sequence is 17 residues long. The CDR3 region is CASSRTGLAASTDTQYF. DNA for the CDR3: TGCGCCAGCAGCCGGACCGGCCTAGCGGCGAGCACAGATACGCAGTATTTT.

This clonotype was observed a few times. The V and J genes are TRBV20-1 and TRBJ1-1; a possible D gene is TRBD1 (6 bases). The CDR3 sequence is 11 residues long. Germline CDR1 reads DFQATT; CDR2 reads SNEGSKA (reference sequence). V lost 4 bases and J lost 8, with 11 bases in between. The CDR3: CSATTGREAFF. DNA for the CDR3: TGCAGTGCTACCACAGGGCGGGAAGCTTTCTTT.

This clonotype turned up a few times. The chain carries TRBV10-3 and TRBJ2-4, with D uncertain. V shed 2 bases and J shed 0 bases, with 11 bases lying between them. Germline CDR1 ENHRY, CDR2 SYGVKD. The CDR3 contains 16 residues. The CDR3 reads CAISETSRLAKNIQYF. The CDR3 DNA follows: TGTGCCATCAGTGAGACATCCCGACTAGCCAAAAACATTCAGTACTTC.

The table lists this clonotype with a few counts. This chain connects TRBV10-3 to TRBJ2-7; 9 nucleotides line up with TRBD1. Germline values: CDR1 ENHRY, CDR2 SYGVKD. The CDR3 has 15 amino acids. Trimming took 7 bases from V and 3 from J; bases not matched to a gene: 10. CDR3 amino acids: CAITRQGQGNYEQYF. The CDR3 bases are TGTGCCATCACGAGGCAGGGACAGGGTAACTACGAGCAGTACTTC.

This clonotype appeared a few times. The chain is built from TRBV6-9 and TRBJ2-7; D is perhaps TRBD2 (6 bases). V was shortened by 1 base and J by 7 bases, with 14 bases between the two germline ends. There are 14 residues in the CDR3. The germline gives CDR1 MNHGY, CDR2 SVAAGI. CDR3 amino acids: CASSYWKRDSEQYF. Written as DNA, the CDR3 is TGTGCCAGCAGTTATTGGAAAAGGGACTCAGAGCAGTACTTC.

This clonotype was counted ten times or more. J is TRBJ2-3 and V is TRBV5-1; D not certain. This CDR3 is built from 15 residues. Germline assignment: CDR1 SGHRS and CDR2 YFSETQ. The V and J ends lost 4 bases and 2 bases respectively, with 14 bases between them. CDR3 protein: CASSQTYTSTDTQYF. In nucleotides, the CDR3 is TGCGCCAGCAGCCAGACTTATACCTCCACAGATACGCAGTATTTT.